A single sample is the source of the 21 T cell receptor beta chains below, sequenced in a study of regulatory T cells in long-lasting Graves disease. Through Arm-PCR of CDR3 regions and iRepertoire HTBI primers, TCR beta libraries were built. From the multiplex PCR reads, TCRdb called clonotypes with MiXCR, one entry per CDR3 protein. The sample holds about 540,000 distinct CDR3 sequences, about 13% seen once. Time point described: newly diagnosed GD, antithyroid drugs for less than 3 months. The authors made the TCR library using RNA they extracted from PBMCs. These data were also filed under a second study, of T cells in Graves' hyperthyroidism and ophthalmopathy.

The sequences come from peripheral blood mononuclear cells (PBMCs), collected at new diagnosis, from a patient treated with antithyroid drugs. These receptor sequences come from a man aged 30-40 years with Graves disease.

The sample holds many counts of this clonotype. V is TRBV12-3 or TRBV12-4 and J is TRBJ2-1, with 7 bases aligning to TRBD1. The J segment lost 2 bases and the V segment lost 7 bases, leaving 5 bases of the junction unmatched. This CDR3 is 14 amino acids long. CDR3 nucleotides: TGTGCCAGCAACAGGGGTCCGACCTACAATGAGCAGTTCTTC. Translation gives CASNRGPTYNEQFF.

The sample holds a few counts of this clonotype. The chain carries TRBV19 and TRBJ2-7; TRBD1 is a possible D gene (6 bases). Trimming removed 3 bases from V and 0 bases from J, with 9 bases in between. CDR1 is LNHDA and CDR2 is SQIVND in the germline V gene (reference sequence). This CDR3 contains 14 residues. The CDR3 DNA is TGTGCCAGTAGTATCGGACAGACCTCCTACGAGCAGTACTTC. As protein: CASSIGQTSYEQYF.

This clonotype has more than one count but fewer than ten. The V gene is TRBV2, the J gene TRBJ1-4, with D unresolved. CDR3 size: 14 residues. Trimming shortened V by 7 bases and J by 2 bases, and 11 bases separated the two germline ends. Germline V gives CDR1 SNHLY, CDR2 FYNNEI. CDR3 sequence reads: CASNPGLTNEKLFF. CDR3 coding DNA: TGTGCCAGCAATCCCGGGCTCACTAATGAAAAACTGTTTTTT.

On this clonotype itself: A much larger clone differs from this one at a single base, so this may be a read error. The chain carries TRBV28 and TRBJ1-2; 7 bases line up with TRBD1. The CDR3 is 15 amino acids. From germline, CDR1 is MDHEN and CDR2 SYDVKM. J was trimmed by 4 bases and V by 7 bases; bases with no gene match: 12. DNA of the CDR3: TGTGCCAGCATCCTAGGGGGCCAGGGATTCTATGGCTACACCTTC. Amino acids: CASILGGQGFYGYTF.

V usage is TRBV29-1 and J usage is TRBJ2-2; D is perhaps TRBD1 or TRBD2 (6 bases each). CDR1 and CDR2 from the germline V gene are SQVTM and ANQGSEA. The CDR3 has 12 residues. CDR3 nucleotides: TGCGGGGGTCGGGGGCAGACCGGGGAGCTGTTTTTT. It translates to CGGRGQTGELFF.

A few counts support this clonotype. The rearrangement joins TRBV18 to TRBJ2-2, with 7 bases fitting TRBD1. The CDR3 sequence is 17 residues long. Germline V gives CDR1 KGHSH, CDR2 LQKENI. The trim removed 3 bases at V and 1 base at J, leaving 8 bases unmatched. The CDR3 region has the DNA TGTGCCAGCTCACCGGAGGCCAGGGGGATGAACACCGGGGAGCTGTTTTTT. Amino acids: CASSPEARGMNTGELFF.

The chain employs TRBV11-2 and TRBJ2-2; 8 positions match TRBD2. The germline gives CDR1 SGHAT, CDR2 FQNNGV. Unmatched junction bases numbered 7, after V lost 8 bases and J lost 2 bases. The CDR3 sequence is 15 residues long. Here the CDR3 DNA reads TGTGCCAGCGAGCGGGAGAGCGGTAACACCGGGGAGCTGTTTTTT. Its protein is CASERESGNTGELFF.

This clonotype was recorded many times. The genes are TRBV28 and TRBJ2-1; TRBD2 is a possible D gene (5 bases). V was trimmed by 1 base and J by 5 bases, leaving 9 bases between them. CDR3 length: 14 residues. CDR1 is MDHEN and CDR2 is SYDVKM in the germline V gene. The CDR3 protein is CASSLFLAHNEQFF. The CDR3 DNA reads as TGTGCCAGCAGTTTATTTCTAGCCCACAATGAGCAGTTCTTC.

V usage is TRBV5-6 and J usage is TRBJ1-4; no definite D call. CDR1 SGHDT and CDR2 YYEEEE come from the germline V gene. The ends were cut back, 4 bases at V and 10 bases at J, with 17 bases in the middle. The CDR3 loop spans 14 amino acids. The CDR3 loop reads CASSVAEGYGKLFF. DNA of the CDR3: TGTGCCAGCAGCGTCGCCGAGGGTTACGGAAAACTGTTTTTT.

The table lists this clonotype with many counts. The V gene is TRBV5-1, the J gene TRBJ2-1; unclear D gene. Trimming stripped 5 bases from V and 8 bases from J, with 14 bases between. Germline CDR1 is SGHRS and CDR2 is YFSETQ. The CDR3 loop spans 13 amino acids. DNA of the CDR3: TGCGCCAGCAGGGAATCCACAATCGATGAGCAGTTCTTC. Its protein product is CASRESTIDEQFF. The full variable domain, with the rest looked up from reference TRBV5-1 and TRBJ2-1, is KAGVTQTPRYLIKTRGQQVTLSCSPISGHRSVSWYQQTPGQGLQFLFEYFSETQRNKGNFPGRFSGRQFSNSRSEMNVSTLELGDSALYLCASRESTIDEQFFGPGTRLTVL.

The rearrangement uses TRBV11-2 and TRBJ2-1; 8 bases map to TRBD2. The CDR3 is 15 residues long. Trimming at V came to 1 base and at J to 10 bases, leaving 9 bases not matched to a gene. Germline CDR1 and CDR2: SGHAT and FQNNGV. The CDR3 DNA reads TGTGCCAGCAGCTTAGTACTAGCGGTGGGCAGGGAGCAGTTCTTC. Its translation: CASSLVLAVGREQFF.

Ten or more counts support this clonotype. The V call is TRBV11-2, the J call TRBJ1-5; D is undetermined. Germline values: CDR1 SGHAT, CDR2 FQNNGV. The CDR3 extends over 15 amino acids. V lost 5 bases to trimming and J lost 4 bases, with 15 bases between them. The CDR3 DNA reads TGTGCCAGCAGCCCTACCGCGGGGTCGAATCAGCCCCAGCATTTT. It is translated as CASSPTAGSNQPQHF.

Ten or more counts support this clonotype. CDR3 sequence: CASSYSARTVVGYTF. The DNA for the CDR3 is TGTGCCAGCAGTTACTCGGCCCGGACGGTCGTTGGCTACACCTTC. The chain links TRBV6-2 or TRBV6-3 to TRBJ1-2; no reliable D call. Germline CDR1 is MNHEY and CDR2 is SVGEGT. This CDR3 is built from 15 residues. V was cut by 0 bases and J by 7 bases, with 15 bases left in between.

This sequence joins TRBV5-4 and TRBJ2-1, with 11 bases fitting TRBD2. This CDR3 is built from 15 residues. CDR1 SGHNT and CDR2 YYREEE come from the germline V gene (reference sequence). Losses at the gene ends were 0 bases for V and 5 bases for J; bases not matched to a gene: 1. This CDR3 is CASSLATSGNNEQFF. The DNA of the CDR3 is TGTGCCAGCAGCTTGGCGACTAGCGGGAACAATGAGCAGTTCTTC.

The chain has TRBV20-1 and TRBJ2-5; possibly TRBD2 for D (6 bases). V lost 4 bases, J lost 5 bases, and 14 bases lay in between. CDR3 size: 13 residues. Germline values: CDR1 DFQATT, CDR2 SNEGSKA (reference sequence). For the CDR3, the DNA is TGCAGTGCTATGAGGGACTCCGAGGAGACCCAGTACTTC. Its translation: CSAMRDSEETQYF.

In this sample, this clonotype turned up many times. This sequence joins TRBV29-1 and TRBJ1-2; weak D call: TRBD1 (5 bases). The CDR3 totals 15 residues. V lost 3 bases to trimming and J lost 8 bases, with 22 bases between them. CDR1 is SQVTM, CDR2 ANQGSEA, per germline. The CDR3 region is CSVDNRREGLRGYTF. The CDR3 region has the DNA TGCAGCGTTGACAACAGGAGGGAAGGGCTGCGGGGCTACACCTTC.

V gene TRBV11-2 combines with J gene TRBJ2-7; 9 positions agree with TRBD1. Germline lookup yields CDR1 SGHAT and CDR2 FQNNGV. V lost 6 bases and J lost 5; bases outside the gene matches: 11. CDR3 length: 15 residues. Here the CDR3 reads CASRYHRDREDEQYF. The CDR3 DNA is TGTGCCAGCAGGTATCACCGGGACAGGGAGGACGAGCAGTACTTC.

This clonotype occurred many times. This chain connects TRBV24-1 to TRBJ2-2, with unresolved D. CDR1 is KGHDR and CDR2 is SFDVKD in the germline V gene. This CDR3 has 13 residues. Trimming cost V 4 bases and J 6 bases, with 8 bases left between them. CDR3 loop: CATSDPDPGELFF. The CDR3, as DNA: TGTGCCACCAGTGACCCAGACCCCGGGGAGCTGTTTTTT.

The chain is built from TRBV15 and TRBJ2-1; a weak D match, TRBD2 (6 bases). CDR3 length: 15 residues. The germline V gene encodes CDR1 LNHNV and CDR2 YYDKDF (reference sequence). With 3 bases removed from V and 6 bases from J, the gap between germline ends came to 15 bases. As DNA, the CDR3 is TGTGCCACCAGCAGGGAGGGAGCTGACGTCAATGAGCAGTTCTTC. Protein: CATSREGADVNEQFF.

V gene TRBV5-8 combines with J gene TRBJ2-7, with D perhaps matching TRBD2 (6 bases). This CDR3 is built from 14 residues. From germline, CDR1 is SGHTS and CDR2 YDEGEE. Trimming took 4 bases from V and 4 from J, leaving 15 bases between them. Here the CDR3 reads CASSLPQGGYEQYF. The CDR3 bases are TGTGCCAGCAGCCTCCCCCAGGGAGGATACGAGCAGTACTTC.

This clonotype was recorded a few times. The chain recombines TRBV3-1 with TRBJ1-4; 8 positions match TRBD1. V shed 5 bases and J 4 bases; nucleotides not matched to a gene: 9. Germline V lookup: CDR1 LGHDT, CDR2 YNNKEL (reference sequence). This CDR3 spans 16 amino acids. For the CDR3, the DNA is TGTGCCAGCAGCTCGCCAGGGGGCGGCCTTAATGAAAAACTGTTTTTT. It translates to CASSSPGGGLNEKLFF.